This TCR beta chain was retrieved from a study of graft-versus-host responses after intestinal transplantation. Study-wide context: Grafts were multivisceral, liver-intestinal, or isolated intestinal. Anti-thymocyte globulin was used for induction in all recipients, who then took tacrolimus and steroids for roughly 3 years. General study findings and limits: After transplant, early declines in HvG clones were associated with peak levels of circulating GvH clones. Recipient marrow showed GvH clones, some seen first in ileum or blood.

Germline V gene lookup returns CDR1 SQVTM and CDR2 ANQGSEA. The CDR3 spans 13 residues. Trimming cost V 4 bases and J 2 bases; bases outside gene matches: 0. Sequencing used immunoSEQ multiplex PCR; TCRdb keeps in-frame clones, though not all of them. There are 6,500 to 10,000 clones in the sample; roughly 70% occur only once, and approximately 31% lies in the top ten. Comment on this clone: What it binds is not known.

The authors processed graft tissue to release intraepithelial and lamina propria lymphocytes. J is TRBJ2-7 and V is TRBV29-1, with 12 nucleotides matching TRBD2. The source is a human patient who received an intestinal transplant, so some T cells may come from the graft donor. Sequences were derived from ileum tissue, sampled nearly 500 days after intestinal transplant. The CDR3 nucleotides are TGCAGCGTTGCTAGCGGGAGGGCCTACGAGCAGTACTTC. This gives the protein CSVASGRAYEQYF.